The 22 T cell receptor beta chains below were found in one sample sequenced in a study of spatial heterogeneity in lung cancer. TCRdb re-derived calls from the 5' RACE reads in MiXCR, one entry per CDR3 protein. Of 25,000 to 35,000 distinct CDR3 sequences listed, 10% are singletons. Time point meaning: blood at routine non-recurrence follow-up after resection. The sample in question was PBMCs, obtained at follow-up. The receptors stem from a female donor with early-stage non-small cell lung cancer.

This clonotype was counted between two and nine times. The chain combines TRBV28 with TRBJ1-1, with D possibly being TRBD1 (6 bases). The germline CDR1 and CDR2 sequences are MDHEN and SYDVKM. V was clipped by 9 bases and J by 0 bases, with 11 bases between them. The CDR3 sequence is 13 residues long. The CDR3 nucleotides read TGTGCCAGTGAGGGGGTCATGAACACTGAAGCTTTCTTT. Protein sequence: CASEGVMNTEAFF.

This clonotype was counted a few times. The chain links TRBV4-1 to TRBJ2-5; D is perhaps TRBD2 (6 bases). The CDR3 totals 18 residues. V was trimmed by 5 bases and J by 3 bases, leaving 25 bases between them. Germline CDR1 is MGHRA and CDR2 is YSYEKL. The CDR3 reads CASSVPEPGLRGEETQYF. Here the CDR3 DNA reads TGCGCCAGCAGCGTTCCCGAGCCGGGACTGAGAGGAGAAGAGACCCAGTACTTC.

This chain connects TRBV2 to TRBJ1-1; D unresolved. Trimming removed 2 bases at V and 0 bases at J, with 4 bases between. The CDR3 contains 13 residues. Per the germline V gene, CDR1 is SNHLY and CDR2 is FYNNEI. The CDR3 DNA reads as TGTGCCAGCAGTGAAACCCTGAACACTGAAGCTTTCTTT. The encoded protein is CASSETLNTEAFF.

The CDR3 here is CASNVQGFDTEAFF. In DNA form, the CDR3 reads TGTGCCAGCAACGTACAGGGGTTCGACACTGAAGCTTTCTTT. The genes are TRBV6-2 or TRBV6-3 and TRBJ1-1; 7 nucleotides line up with TRBD1. The J segment lost 3 bases and the V segment lost 7 bases, leaving 8 bases of the junction unmatched. This CDR3 region has 14 residues. The germline CDR1 and CDR2 sequences are MNHEY and SVGEGT.

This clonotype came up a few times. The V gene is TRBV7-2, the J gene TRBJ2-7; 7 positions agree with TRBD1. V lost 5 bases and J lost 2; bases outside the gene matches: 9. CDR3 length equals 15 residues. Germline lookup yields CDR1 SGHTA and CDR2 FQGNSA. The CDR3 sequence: CASSRRTGTPYEQYF. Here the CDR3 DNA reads TGTGCCAGCAGCCGGAGGACAGGTACCCCCTACGAGCAGTACTTC.

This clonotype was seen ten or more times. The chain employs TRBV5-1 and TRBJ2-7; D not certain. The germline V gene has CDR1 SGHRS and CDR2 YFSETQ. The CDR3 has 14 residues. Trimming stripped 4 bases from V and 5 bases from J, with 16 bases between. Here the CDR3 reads CASSQGIMGHEQYF. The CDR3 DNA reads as TGCGCCAGCAGCCAAGGGATCATGGGCCACGAGCAGTACTTC.

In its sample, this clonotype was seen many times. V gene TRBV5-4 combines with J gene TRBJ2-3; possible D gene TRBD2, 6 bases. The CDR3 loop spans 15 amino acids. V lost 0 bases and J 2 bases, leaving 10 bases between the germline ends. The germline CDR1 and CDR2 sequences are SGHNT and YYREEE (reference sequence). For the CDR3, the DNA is TGTGCCAGCAGCTTGGACCGGGGGATCACAGATACGCAGTATTTT. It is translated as CASSLDRGITDTQYF. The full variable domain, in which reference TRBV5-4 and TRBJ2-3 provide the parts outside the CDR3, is ETGVTQSPTHLIKTRGQQVTLRCSSQSGHNTVSWYQQALGQGPQFIFQYYREEENGRGNFPPRFSGLQFPNYSSELNVNALELDDSALYLCASSLDRGITDTQYFGPGTRLTVL.

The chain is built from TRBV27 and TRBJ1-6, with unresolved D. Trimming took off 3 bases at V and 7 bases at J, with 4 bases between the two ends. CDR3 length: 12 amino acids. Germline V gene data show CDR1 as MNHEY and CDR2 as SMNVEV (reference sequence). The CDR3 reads CASSFRNSPLHF. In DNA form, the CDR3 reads TGTGCCAGCAGTTTTCGGAATTCACCCCTCCACTTT.

The CDR3 coding sequence is TGCAGTGCCAGGGGCAGCTTTTACGAGCAGTACTTC. This sequence encodes CSARGSFYEQYF. The gene calls are TRBV20-1 and TRBJ2-7, with D possibly TRBD1 on 6 matching bases. CDR1 is DFQATT and CDR2 is SNEGSKA in the germline V gene (reference sequence). The germline V and J ends were trimmed by 6 bases and 4 bases, with 13 bases remaining between them. This CDR3 spans 12 amino acids.

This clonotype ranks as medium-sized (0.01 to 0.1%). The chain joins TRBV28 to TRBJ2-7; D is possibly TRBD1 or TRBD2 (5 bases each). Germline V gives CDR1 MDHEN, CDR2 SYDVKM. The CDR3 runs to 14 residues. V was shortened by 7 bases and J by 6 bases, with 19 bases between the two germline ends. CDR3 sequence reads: CASTPWGSRPEQYF. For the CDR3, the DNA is TGTGCCAGCACCCCCTGGGGGTCGCGGCCCGAGCAGTACTTC.

CDR3 loop: CASTSRTGGRNQPQHF. The DNA of the CDR3 is TGTGCCAGCACCTCGAGGACAGGGGGGCGCAATCAGCCCCAGCATTTT. The genes are TRBV12-3 or TRBV12-4 and TRBJ1-5; TRBD1 agrees at 10 bases. This CDR3 has 16 residues. Germline trimming cut 7 bases from V and 2 bases from J; bases unmatched to any gene: 8.

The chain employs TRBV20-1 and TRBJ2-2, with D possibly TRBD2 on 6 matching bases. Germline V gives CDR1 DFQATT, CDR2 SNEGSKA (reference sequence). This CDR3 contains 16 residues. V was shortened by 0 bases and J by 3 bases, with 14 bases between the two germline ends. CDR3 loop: CSARDQLAGDTGELFF. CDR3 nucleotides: TGCAGTGCTAGAGATCAACTAGCCGGGGACACCGGGGAGCTGTTTTTT.

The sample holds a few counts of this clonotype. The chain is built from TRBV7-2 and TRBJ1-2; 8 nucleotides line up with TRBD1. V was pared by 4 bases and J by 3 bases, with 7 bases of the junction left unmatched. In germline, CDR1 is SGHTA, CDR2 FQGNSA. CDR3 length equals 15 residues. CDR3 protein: CASSSPGTGYYGYTF. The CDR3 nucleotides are TGTGCCAGCAGCTCACCCGGGACAGGTTACTATGGCTACACCTTC. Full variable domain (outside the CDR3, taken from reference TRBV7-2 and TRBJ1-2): GAGVSQSPSNKVTEKGKDVELRCDPISGHTALYWYRQSLGQGLEFLIYFQGNSAPDKSGLPSDRFSAERTGGSVSTLTIQRTQQEDSAVYLCASSSPGTGYYGYTFGSGTRLTVV.

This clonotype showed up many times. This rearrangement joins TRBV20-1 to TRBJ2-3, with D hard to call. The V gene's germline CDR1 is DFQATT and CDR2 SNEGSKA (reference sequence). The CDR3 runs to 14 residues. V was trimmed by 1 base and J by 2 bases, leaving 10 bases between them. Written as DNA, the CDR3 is TGCAGTGCTAGAGGACCCGGATTCACAGATACGCAGTATTTT. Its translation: CSARGPGFTDTQYF.

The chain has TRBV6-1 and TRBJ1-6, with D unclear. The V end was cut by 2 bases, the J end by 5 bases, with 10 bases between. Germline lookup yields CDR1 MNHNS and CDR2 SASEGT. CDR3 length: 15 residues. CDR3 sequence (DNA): TGTGCCAGCAGTGAAAATGTCAGACATAATTCACCCCTCCACTTT. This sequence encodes CASSENVRHNSPLHF.

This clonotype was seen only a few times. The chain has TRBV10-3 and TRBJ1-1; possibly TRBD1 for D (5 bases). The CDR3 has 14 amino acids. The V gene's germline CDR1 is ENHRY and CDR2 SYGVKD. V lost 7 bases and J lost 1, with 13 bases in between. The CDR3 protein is CAIMGDQENTEAFF. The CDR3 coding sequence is TGTGCCATCATGGGGGATCAGGAGAACACTGAAGCTTTCTTT.

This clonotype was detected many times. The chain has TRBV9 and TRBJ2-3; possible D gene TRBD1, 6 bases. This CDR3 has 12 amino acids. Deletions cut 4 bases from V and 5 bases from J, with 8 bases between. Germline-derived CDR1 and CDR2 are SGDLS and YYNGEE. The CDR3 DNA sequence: TGTGCCAGCAGCCTACAGGGAGATACGCAGTATTTT. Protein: CASSLQGDTQYF.

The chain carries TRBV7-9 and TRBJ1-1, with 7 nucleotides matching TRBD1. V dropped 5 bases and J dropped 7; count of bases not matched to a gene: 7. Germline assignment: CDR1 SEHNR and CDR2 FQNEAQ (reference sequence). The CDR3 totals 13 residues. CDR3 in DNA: TGTGCCAGCAGCATACAGGGGCAGAATGAAGCTTTCTTT. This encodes CASSIQGQNEAFF.

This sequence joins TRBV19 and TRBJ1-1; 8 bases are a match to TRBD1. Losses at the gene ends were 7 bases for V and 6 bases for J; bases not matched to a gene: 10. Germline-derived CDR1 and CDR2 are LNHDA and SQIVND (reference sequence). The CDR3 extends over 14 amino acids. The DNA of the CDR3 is TGTGCCAGTATTCAGACAGGGGAAGTCGCTGAAGCTTTCTTT. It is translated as CASIQTGEVAEAFF.

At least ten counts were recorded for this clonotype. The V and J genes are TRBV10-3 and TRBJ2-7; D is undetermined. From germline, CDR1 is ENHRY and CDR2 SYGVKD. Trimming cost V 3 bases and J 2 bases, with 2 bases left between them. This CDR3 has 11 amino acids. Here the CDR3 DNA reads TGTGCCATCAGTGATCCCTACGAGCAGTACTTC. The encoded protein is CAISDPYEQYF.

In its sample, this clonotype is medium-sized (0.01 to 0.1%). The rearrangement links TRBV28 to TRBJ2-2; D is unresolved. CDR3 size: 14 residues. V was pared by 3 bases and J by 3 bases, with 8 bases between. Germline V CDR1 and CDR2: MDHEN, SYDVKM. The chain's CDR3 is CASSLQIDTGELFF. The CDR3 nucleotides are TGTGCCAGCAGTTTGCAGATAGACACCGGGGAGCTGTTTTTT.

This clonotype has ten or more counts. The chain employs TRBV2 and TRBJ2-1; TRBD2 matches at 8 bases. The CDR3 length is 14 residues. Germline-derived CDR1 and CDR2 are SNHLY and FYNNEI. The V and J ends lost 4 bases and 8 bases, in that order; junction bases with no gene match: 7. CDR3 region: CASSGGLALDEQFF. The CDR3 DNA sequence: TGTGCCAGCAGTGGAGGACTAGCTCTCGATGAGCAGTTCTTC.